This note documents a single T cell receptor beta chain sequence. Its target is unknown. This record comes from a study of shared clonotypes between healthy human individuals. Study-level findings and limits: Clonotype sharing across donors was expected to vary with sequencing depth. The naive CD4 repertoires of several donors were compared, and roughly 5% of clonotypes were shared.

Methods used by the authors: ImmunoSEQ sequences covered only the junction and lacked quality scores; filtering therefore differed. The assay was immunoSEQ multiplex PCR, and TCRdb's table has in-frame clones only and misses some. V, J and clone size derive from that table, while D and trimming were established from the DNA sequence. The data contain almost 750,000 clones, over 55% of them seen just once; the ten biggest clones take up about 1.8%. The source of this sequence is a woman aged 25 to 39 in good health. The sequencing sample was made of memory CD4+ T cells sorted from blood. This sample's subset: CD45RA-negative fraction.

CDR3 sequence reads: CASSLGLSGVNTEAFF. Written as DNA, the CDR3 is TGCGCCAGCAGCTTGGGTCTGTCTGGGGTGAACACTGAAGCTTTCTTT. The chain is built from TRBV5-1 and TRBJ1-1; unclear D gene. This CDR3 has 16 amino acids. Trimming removed 0 bases from V and 0 bases from J, with 12 bases in between. CDR1 and CDR2 from the germline V gene are SGHRS and YFSETQ.